The clone carrying this TCR beta chain showed up just a few times. Using RNA transcripts as the source, TCR beta CDR3 regions were amplified. During a first-round RT-PCR of the TCR CDR3, the HTBI primer set was used. One entry per CDR3 protein results from TCRdb running MiXCR on the multiplex PCR reads. The repertoire includes hundreds of thousands of distinct CDR3 sequences, 45% of them detected once, and about 7.7% sits in the top ten. This sample is part of a study of T cells in Graves' hyperthyroidism and ophthalmopathy. The receptor's source is an adult man with Graves' disease, either hyperthyroidism or ophthalmopathy (not recorded which). Sequencing was done on a sample of peripheral blood or thyroid tissue (not recorded which).

The CDR3 bases are TGTGCCAGCAGCTTCAGACAGGCGTTACAAGAGACCCAGTACTTC. This codes for CASSFRQALQETQYF. The rearrangement uses TRBV11-2 and TRBJ2-5; the D gene is possibly TRBD1 (6 bases). This CDR3 spans 15 amino acids. Between the trimmed V and J ends, which lost 3 bases and 2 bases, there was a span of 13 bases. From germline, CDR1 is SGHAT and CDR2 FQNNGV. The whole variable domain, filled in from reference TRBV11-2 and TRBJ2-5, reads EAGVAQSPRYKIIEKRQSVAFWCNPISGHATLYWYQQILGQGPKLLIQFQNNGVVDDSQLPKDRFSAERLKGVDSTLKIQPAKLEDSAVYLCASSFRQALQETQYFGPGTRLLVL.